The TCR beta chain described here comes from a study of T-cell reconstitution after alpha-beta-depleted transplantation in children. Germline CDR1 reads SGHRS; CDR2 reads YFSETQ. Trimming stripped 2 bases from V and 6 bases from J, with 11 bases between. The CDR3 runs 14 residues. This sample's TCRbeta library carried unique molecular identifier barcodes. TCRdb independently ran MiXCR on the PCR reads; one entry per CDR3 protein. Of 250,000 to 300,000 distinct CDR3 sequences listed, 9.9% are singletons. The source of this sequence is a human donor who donated a stem cell graft to a child with SCID. V usage is TRBV5-1 and J usage is TRBJ2-2; D gene unclear. The source material was PBMCs from the stem cell graft donor, sampled from the stem cell graft. CDR3 residues: CASSFHHGPGELFF. The DNA for the CDR3 is TGCGCCAGCAGCTTCCATCATGGGCCCGGGGAGCTGTTTTTT.